This entry concerns a single T cell receptor beta chain. Its antigen is still unknown. The sample comes from a study of CD8 T cells in Susac syndrome. CD8+ and CD4+ T cells from blood underwent TCR beta sequencing. Bulk CD8+ and CD4+ cells came from magnetic negative isolation; CD8+ TEMRA by FACS. General observations from the study: The study's TCR sequencing and HLA analysis drew on a certain number of individuals. That number was acknowledged as relatively small.

Trimming pared 8 bases from V and 10 bases from J, leaving 17 bases between. Germline V lookup: CDR1 SNHLY, CDR2 FYNNEI. The CDR3 extends over 13 amino acids. A quantity of about 0.5 to 1 ug RNA underwent reverse transcription using random hexamers. The TCR beta CDR3 was amplified by immunoSEQ multiplex PCR across 54 Vbeta, 13 Jbeta. TCRdb processed the immunoSEQ multiplex PCR reads anew with MiXCR; each CDR3 protein has one entry. The table includes 150,000 to 180,000 distinct CDR3 sequences, around 96% detected once. Sequencing used CD8+ T cells from PBMCs. This TCR came from a human donor with multiple sclerosis. The V gene is TRBV2, the J gene TRBJ1-4, with unresolved D. CDR3 sequence (DNA): TGTGCCAGCCTGTCCGACGGGGAAACAAAACTGTTTTTT. Its translation is CASLSDGETKLFF.